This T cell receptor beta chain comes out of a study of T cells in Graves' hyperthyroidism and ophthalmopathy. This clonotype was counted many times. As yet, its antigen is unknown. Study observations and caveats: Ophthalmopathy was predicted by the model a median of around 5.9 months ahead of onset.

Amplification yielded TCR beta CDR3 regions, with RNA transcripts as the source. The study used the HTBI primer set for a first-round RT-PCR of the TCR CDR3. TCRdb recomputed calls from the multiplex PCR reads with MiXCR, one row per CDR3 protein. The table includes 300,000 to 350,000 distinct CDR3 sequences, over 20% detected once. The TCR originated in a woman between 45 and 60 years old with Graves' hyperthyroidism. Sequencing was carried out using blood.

CDR3 coding DNA: TGTGCCACCAGTGATTGGAGCGCGAACACCGGGGAGCTGTTTTTT. It specifies CATSDWSANTGELFF. The gene calls are TRBV24-1 and TRBJ2-2; D is uncertain. CDR1 KGHDR and CDR2 SFDVKD come from the germline V gene. V dropped 2 bases and J dropped 0 bases, with 6 bases sitting between them. The CDR3 sequence is 15 residues long.